The T cell receptor (beta chain) described here comes from a study of sequential checkpoint blockade in melanoma. Looking at the study overall: After both sequences, patients received maintenance nivolumab.

The treatment is: randomized to nivolumab then ipilimumab (arm A) or the reverse (arm B). No patient had prior DNA-damaging chemotherapy. TCRdb's copy holds only in-frame clones and misses some; the assay was immunoSEQ multiplex PCR. This table has roughly 34,000 clones, approximately 86% appearing once. The germline V gene has CDR1 MNHEY and CDR2 SMNVEV (reference sequence). This CDR3 is 13 amino acids long. Material: CD8+ T cells sorted from blood (inferred from file names), obtained from a patient given nivolumab and ipilimumab in sequence. The receptor was isolated from a human donor with melanoma. V gene TRBV27 combines with J gene TRBJ2-5; 9 nucleotides line up with TRBD2. Near its end, the DNA agrees better with TRBJ2-7, so the J call may be wrong. The CDR3: CASSLSGGYEQYF. The CDR3 region has the DNA TGTGCCAGCAGTCTTAGCGGGGGTTACGAGCAGTACTTC.